This entry lists 22 T cell receptor beta chains sequenced from one sample in a study of T cells of healthy individuals. TCRdb reprocessed the 5' RACE reads with MiXCR, giving one entry per CDR3 protein. The sample includes tens of thousands of distinct CDR3 sequences, around 15% of them seen just once. The source is a human donor in good health.

This clonotype was recorded at least ten times. V usage is TRBV28 and J usage is TRBJ1-1; unclear D gene. CDR1 is MDHEN, CDR2 SYDVKM, per germline. CDR3 length: 12 amino acids. Trimming took off 1 base at V and 8 bases at J, with 8 bases between the two ends. CDR3 DNA: TGTGCCAGCAGTTTATTCCCGAGAGAAGCTTTCTTT. Translated, it gives CASSLFPREAFF.

This clonotype was counted many times. The rearrangement uses TRBV29-1 and TRBJ1-1; D ambiguous. The CDR3 extends over 14 amino acids. Trimming took 0 bases from V and 1 from J, leaving 9 bases between them. The germline gives CDR1 SQVTM, CDR2 ANQGSEA. This chain's CDR3 is CSVEERARNTEAFF. CDR3 nucleotides: TGCAGCGTTGAAGAGAGGGCGCGGAACACTGAAGCTTTCTTT. The whole variable domain, remainder taken from reference TRBV29-1 and TRBJ1-1, is SAVISQKPSRDICQRGTSLTIQCQVDSQVTMMFWYRQQPGQSLTLIATANQGSEATYESGFVIDKFPISRPNLTFSTLTVSNMSPEDSSIYLCSVEERARNTEAFFGQGTRLTVV.

This clonotype showed up just once. Since a much larger clone is just one base distant, this may be a read error. The chain is built from TRBV4-3 and TRBJ1-4; no firm D call. V lost 1 base, J lost 6 bases, and 12 bases lay in between. The CDR3 has 15 residues. Germline assignment: CDR1 LGHNA and CDR2 YSLEER. The CDR3 DNA follows: TGCGCCAGCAGCCAAGCGCATGGGCGGTATGAAAAACTGTTTTTT. This gives the protein CASSQAHGRYEKLFF.

The chain combines TRBV5-1 with TRBJ2-7, with unresolved D. CDR1 is SGHRS, CDR2 YFSETQ, per germline. V was cut by 5 bases and J by 2 bases, with 11 bases left in between. The length of the CDR3 is 13 residues. CDR3 amino acids: CASRATGAYEQYF. The CDR3 coding sequence is TGCGCCAGCAGGGCGACGGGTGCCTACGAGCAGTACTTC.

This clonotype came up a few times. The chain has TRBV6-5 and TRBJ2-5; 7 nucleotides align to TRBD1. The CDR3 has 13 residues. V was clipped by 6 bases and J by 6 bases; unmatched bases: 7. Germline V lookup: CDR1 MNHEY, CDR2 SVGAGI. The CDR3 DNA reads TGTGCCAGCAGGTCACAGGGGACGAAGACCCAGTACTTC. The encoded protein is CASRSQGTKTQYF.

In its sample, this clonotype was seen many times. The chain carries TRBV15 and TRBJ2-1; tentative D call: TRBD2 (5 bases). Trimming removed 0 bases at V and 3 bases at J, with 15 bases between. In germline, CDR1 is LNHNV, CDR2 YYDKDF (reference sequence). CDR3 length: 17 amino acids. In nucleotides, the CDR3 is TGTGCCACCAGCAGAGATGATGATGAGGGTTACTACAATGAGCAGTTCTTC. This sequence encodes CATSRDDDEGYYNEQFF.

This clonotype has a count of ten or more. This chain connects TRBV6-5 to TRBJ1-2; a possible D gene is TRBD1 (5 bases). The CDR3 is 15 residues long. Germline V gene sequence: CDR1 MNHEY, CDR2 SVGAGI. With 4 bases removed from V and 2 bases from J, the gap between germline ends came to 14 bases. The CDR3 nucleotides are TGTGCCAGCAGTTTTTCAGGGATGGGGAACTATGGCTACACCTTC. This codes for CASSFSGMGNYGYTF.

This clonotype was counted only a few times. This chain joins TRBV5-1 and TRBJ2-7; TRBD1 is a possible D gene (5 bases). CDR3 length: 15 amino acids. V was shortened by 2 bases and J by 4 bases, with 16 bases between the two germline ends. CDR1 SGHRS and CDR2 YFSETQ come from the germline V gene. As DNA, the CDR3 is TGCGCCAGCAGCTTACAGGAGTTCGTCATGTACGAGCAGTACTTC. Amino acid sequence: CASSLQEFVMYEQYF.

This clonotype has a count of ten or more. This chain joins TRBV28 and TRBJ2-5; the match to TRBD2 covers 10 bases. V shed 6 bases, J shed 5 bases, and the junction held 6 bases outside the gene matches. The CDR3 length is 14 residues. Germline values: CDR1 MDHEN, CDR2 SYDVKM. The CDR3 DNA follows: TGTGCCAGCAGCTCTAGCGGGGGCGGGGAGACCCAGTACTTC. This codes for CASSSSGGGETQYF.

This clonotype was seen at least ten times. The chain carries TRBV7-9 and TRBJ2-7; D not certain. V was trimmed by 1 base and J by 5 bases, leaving 15 bases between them. CDR3 length: 15 amino acids. CDR1 and CDR2 from the germline V gene are SEHNR and FQNEAQ (reference sequence). The CDR3 nucleotides are TGTGCCAGCAGCTTAGGCGGACGTCAATACGACGAGCAGTACTTC. Encoded protein: CASSLGGRQYDEQYF.

This clonotype came up many times. The chain employs TRBV6-6 and TRBJ2-3, with D unclear. Deletions cut 5 bases from V and 6 bases from J, with 6 bases between. The CDR3 runs 11 residues. CDR1 and CDR2 (germline): MNHNY, SVGAGI (reference sequence). The CDR3 loop reads CASSATDTQYF. Written as DNA, the CDR3 is TGTGCCAGCAGTGCCACGGATACGCAGTATTTT.

This clonotype was found a few times. The chain joins TRBV20-1 to TRBJ1-1, with a tentative D call TRBD1 (5 bases). Germline lookup yields CDR1 DFQATT and CDR2 SNEGSKA (reference sequence). The V and J ends lost 2 bases and 2 bases respectively, with 9 bases between them. The CDR3 is 13 residues long. The chain's CDR3 is CSARMGPNTEAFF. The DNA for the CDR3 is TGCAGTGCTAGAATGGGACCCAACACTGAAGCTTTCTTT.

The chain combines TRBV28 with TRBJ2-7; 12 nucleotides align to TRBD1. V shed 4 bases and J 7 bases; nucleotides not matched to a gene: 8. CDR1 is MDHEN and CDR2 is SYDVKM in the germline V gene. This CDR3 is 15 amino acids long. The CDR3 sequence is CASSSPGTGGREQYF. The CDR3, as DNA: TGTGCCAGCAGTTCCCCAGGGACAGGGGGCCGAGAGCAGTACTTC.

This clonotype was detected ten times or more. The chain links TRBV9 to TRBJ2-7, with D possibly being TRBD1 or TRBD2 (5 bases each). Per germline, CDR1 SGDLS and CDR2 YYNGEE. Trimming removed 0 bases from V and 0 bases from J, with 7 bases in between. The CDR3 length is 14 residues. CDR3 sequence reads: CASSVEGSSYEQYF. DNA for the CDR3: TGTGCCAGCAGCGTAGAGGGGAGCTCCTACGAGCAGTACTTC.

V usage is TRBV30 and J usage is TRBJ1-2; D is possibly TRBD1 (6 bases). Germline CDR1 is GTSNPN and CDR2 is SVGIG (reference sequence). V was cut by 3 bases and J by 8 bases, with 19 bases left in between. CDR3 length equals 14 residues. The CDR3 nucleotides read TGTGCCTGGAGCGCCGACAGGCCGGTCTCCGGCTACACCTTC. This codes for CAWSADRPVSGYTF.

V gene TRBV6-5 combines with J gene TRBJ2-7, with D possibly matching TRBD1 (6 bases). Germline loops: CDR1 MNHEY, CDR2 SVGAGI. The CDR3 length is 12 residues. The ends were cut back, 0 bases at V and 6 bases at J, with 6 bases in the middle. CDR3 loop: CASSYSGGEQYF. Here the CDR3 DNA reads TGTGCCAGCAGTTACTCAGGGGGCGAGCAGTACTTC.

The chain recombines TRBV7-8 with TRBJ2-3; 12 nucleotides agree with TRBD2. Germline-derived CDR1 and CDR2 are SGHVS and FQNEAQ. With 5 bases clipped from V and 5 bases from J, the junction kept 8 bases outside the gene matches. This CDR3 comprises 16 residues. This CDR3 is CASSPWTSGMGDTQYF. CDR3 DNA sequence: TGTGCCAGCAGCCCTTGGACTAGCGGGATGGGAGATACGCAGTATTTT.

The V and J genes are TRBV4-1 and TRBJ2-7, with D tentatively TRBD1 (6 bases). V was clipped by 2 bases and J by 6 bases, with 17 bases between them. Germline CDR1 reads MGHRA; CDR2 reads YSYEKL. This CDR3 contains 15 residues. The CDR3 sequence: CASSQLGGRWGEQYF. CDR3 in DNA: TGCGCCAGCAGCCAACTTGGGGGCCGATGGGGCGAGCAGTACTTC.

The CDR3 reads CASRPSSGANVLTF. The DNA for the CDR3 is TGTGCCAGCAGACCCTCCTCTGGGGCCAACGTCCTGACTTTC. The chain employs TRBV6-5 and TRBJ2-6; no definite D call. V lost 6 bases and J lost 0, with 6 bases in between. The germline V gene has CDR1 MNHEY and CDR2 SVGAGI. This CDR3 has 14 amino acids.

The chain employs TRBV5-1 and TRBJ2-3; D is unresolved. This CDR3 comprises 13 residues. V lost 4 bases and J 2 bases, leaving 8 bases between the germline ends. Per the germline V gene, CDR1 is SGHRS and CDR2 is YFSETQ. CDR3 region: CASSPDPTDTQYF. The CDR3 DNA reads TGCGCCAGCAGCCCGGACCCCACAGATACGCAGTATTTT.

This clonotype has just a few counts. The chain links TRBV29-1 to TRBJ2-3, with unresolved D. Germline V lookup: CDR1 SQVTM, CDR2 ANQGSEA. Between the trimmed V and J ends, which lost 4 bases and 0 bases, there was a span of 5 bases. The CDR3 extends over 12 amino acids. The CDR3 coding sequence is TGCAGCGTTGCGCAGAGCACAGATACGCAGTATTTT. The encoded protein is CSVAQSTDTQYF.

In this sample, this clonotype turned up many times. The chain combines TRBV20-1 with TRBJ1-1; D unclear. Germline loops: CDR1 DFQATT, CDR2 SNEGSKA (reference sequence). V lost 1 base, J lost 7 bases, and 10 bases lay in between. The CDR3 covers 12 residues. The CDR3 region has the DNA TGCAGTGCTAGAGTGGACGCAGATGAAGCTTTCTTT. It specifies CSARVDADEAFF.